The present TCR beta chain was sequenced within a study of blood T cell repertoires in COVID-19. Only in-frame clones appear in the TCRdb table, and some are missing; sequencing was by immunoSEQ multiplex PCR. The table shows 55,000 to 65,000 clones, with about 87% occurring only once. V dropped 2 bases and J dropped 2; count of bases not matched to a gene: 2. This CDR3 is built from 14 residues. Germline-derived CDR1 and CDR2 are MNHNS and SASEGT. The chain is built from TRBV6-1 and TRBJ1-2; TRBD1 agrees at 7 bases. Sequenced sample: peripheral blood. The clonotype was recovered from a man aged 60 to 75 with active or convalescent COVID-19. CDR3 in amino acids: CASSEPGQNYGYTF. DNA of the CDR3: TGTGCCAGCAGTGAACCGGGACAGAACTATGGCTACACCTTC.